This T cell receptor beta chain was captured in a study of T cell clonotyping in hematopoietic cell transplantation. Study-wide results and caveats: Recipient TCR diversity dropped after transplant; expanded clonotypes rose from day 30 to 180.

Only in-frame clones appear in the TCRdb table, and some are missing; sequencing was by immunoSEQ multiplex PCR. Here the sample spans 15,000 to 20,000 clones, 70% to 90% being singletons. Regarding this clone: Its specificity is not known.

Blood collection times were about day -28 and days 30, 100, 180 posttransplant. This TCR was sampled from a male patient aged 55 to 69 who had an allogeneic stem cell transplant from a related donor, so the T cells may come from the graft donor. Some clones in this sample may be carry-over from other donors' samples. This specimen consisted of PBMCs, obtained 100 days after allogeneic stem cell transplant.

CDR3 loop: CASSLDPGVADEQFF. The CDR3 DNA reads TGTGCCAGCAGCTTAGATCCGGGGGTAGCAGATGAGCAGTTCTTC. The rearrangement joins TRBV11-3 to TRBJ2-1, with D perhaps matching TRBD2 (6 bases). CDR1 and CDR2 from the germline V gene are SGHNT and YENEEA. The CDR3 has 15 residues. Trimming shortened V by 0 bases and J by 8 bases, and 14 bases separated the two germline ends.